This T cell receptor beta chain was recovered during a study of shared clonotypes between healthy human individuals. Measured with immunoSEQ multiplex PCR; TCRdb has only the in-frame clones, and not every one. The table includes approximately 1.5 million clones, around 98.5% detected once. This clone appeared a single time. The donors, healthy adults who were HIV-negative, had experienced no recent acute infections or vaccinations. The CDR3 loop spans 15 amino acids. Trimming shortened V by 7 bases and J by 4 bases, and 16 bases separated the two germline ends. Germline V gene lookup returns CDR1 SGHTA and CDR2 FQGNSA.

Specimen: naive CD4+ T cells sorted from blood. Subset here: CD45RA+ positively selected. The receptor comes from a man aged 30 to 39 in good health. The chain combines TRBV7-2 with TRBJ1-4; no reliable D call. CDR3 nucleotides: TGTGCCAGCACCTCCAAGAGGAATCATAATGAAAAACTGTTTTTT. It yields the protein CASTSKRNHNEKLFF. The whole variable domain, filled in from reference TRBV7-2 and TRBJ1-4, reads GAGVSQSPSNKVTEKGKDVELRCDPISGHTALYWYRQSLGQGLEFLIYFQGNSAPDKSGLPSDRFSAERTGGSVSTLTIQRTQQEDSAVYLCASTSKRNHNEKLFFGSGTQLSVL.